The T cell receptor (beta chain) described here comes from a study of blood T cell repertoires in COVID-19. Study background: Sources were T cells, B-cell-depleted T cells, or PBMCs; the material itself was cDNA or gDNA.

With regard to this clone: At the DNA level, this CDR3 is encoded by other sequences in the same sample as well.

The junction had 3 bases not matched to a gene; V was cut back by 5 bases and J by 0 bases. This CDR3 contains 15 residues. In germline, CDR1 is SEHNR, CDR2 FQNEAQ (reference sequence). The assay was immunoSEQ multiplex PCR, and TCRdb's table has in-frame clones only and misses some. Here the sample spans about 490,000 clones, roughly 88% being singletons. The sequence derives from a human donor in a cohort sampled during active COVID-19. The sample taken for sequencing was peripheral blood. V gene TRBV7-9 combines with J gene TRBJ1-4, with 7 bases aligning to TRBD1. Here the CDR3 DNA reads TGTGCCAGCAGCCTAGGACAGGCAACTAATGAAAAACTGTTTTTT. Amino acid sequence: CASSLGQATNEKLFF.